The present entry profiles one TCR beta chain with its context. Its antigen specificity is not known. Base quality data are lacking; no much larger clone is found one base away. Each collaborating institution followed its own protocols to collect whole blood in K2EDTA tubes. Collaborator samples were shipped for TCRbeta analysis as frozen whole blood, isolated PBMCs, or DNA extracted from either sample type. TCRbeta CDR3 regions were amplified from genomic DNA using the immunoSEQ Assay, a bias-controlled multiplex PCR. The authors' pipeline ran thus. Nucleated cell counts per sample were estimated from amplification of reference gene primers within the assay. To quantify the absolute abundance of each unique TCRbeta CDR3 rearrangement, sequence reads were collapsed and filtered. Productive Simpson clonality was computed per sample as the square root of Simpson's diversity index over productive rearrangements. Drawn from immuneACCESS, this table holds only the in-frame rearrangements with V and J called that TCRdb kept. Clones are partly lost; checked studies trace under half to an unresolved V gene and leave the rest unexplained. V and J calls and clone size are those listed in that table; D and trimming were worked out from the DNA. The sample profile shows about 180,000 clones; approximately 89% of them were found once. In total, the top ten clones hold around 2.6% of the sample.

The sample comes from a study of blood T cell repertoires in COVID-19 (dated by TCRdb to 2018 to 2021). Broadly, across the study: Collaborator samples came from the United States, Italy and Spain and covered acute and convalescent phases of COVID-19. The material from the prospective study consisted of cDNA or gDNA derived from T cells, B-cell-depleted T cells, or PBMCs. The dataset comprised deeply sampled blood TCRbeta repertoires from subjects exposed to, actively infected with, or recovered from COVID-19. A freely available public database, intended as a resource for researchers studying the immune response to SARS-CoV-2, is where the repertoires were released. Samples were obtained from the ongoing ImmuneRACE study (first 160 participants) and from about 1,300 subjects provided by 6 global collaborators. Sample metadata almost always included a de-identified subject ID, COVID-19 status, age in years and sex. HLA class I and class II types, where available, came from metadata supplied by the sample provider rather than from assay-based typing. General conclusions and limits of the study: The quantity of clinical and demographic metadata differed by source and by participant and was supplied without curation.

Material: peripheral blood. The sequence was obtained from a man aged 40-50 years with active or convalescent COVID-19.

The sequenced DNA: TGTGCCAGCAGCTACTTTACGGGGGGGCGCACAGATACGCAGTATTTT. Its protein reads: CASSYFTGGRTDTQYF. The chain joins TRBV5-4 to TRBJ2-3, with 8 bases in between that match TRBD2. Per the germline V gene (reference sequence), SGHNT is the CDR1 and YYREEE is the CDR2. Reading from cysteine to phenylalanine, the CDR3 counts 16 amino acids. Left in the record is the CDR3 DNA by itself, 48 bases read in frame from the first base. Clipping removes 3 bases from V and 1 base from J, with 7 as the unmatched junction base count.